This is a list of T cell receptor beta chains from one sample in a study of CD8+ T cells in alopecia areata. The data were produced by immunoSEQ multiplex PCR, yet TCRdb's version contains in-frame clones alone and is incomplete. Among approximately 140,000 clones listed, around 87% were seen once. This specimen was CD8+ T cells sorted from blood, taken at week 4, from a patient treated with tofacitinib. The receptors shown here come from a human donor with alopecia areata. CDR3s include the opening cysteine and the closing phenylalanine or tryptophan. D genes are given only for firm matches. Clone size appears in some rows only: once, few, many, or a class for an expanded clone.

clone_size	v_call	d_call	j_call	cdr3_aa	cdr3_nt
once	TRBV12-5	TRBD2	TRBJ2-7	CASGLIAGGRDEQYF	TGTGCTAGTGGTTTGATAGCGGGAGGACGGGACGAGCAGTACTTC
.	TRBV29-1	TRBD2	TRBJ2-1	CSVEGTSGVNYNEQFF	TGCAGCGTTGAGGGGACTAGCGGGGTAAACTACAATGAGCAGTTCTTC
.	TRBV7-6	TRBD2	TRBJ2-1	CASSLEPAGDYNEQFF	TGTGCCAGCAGCTTAGAGCCAGCGGGAGACTACAATGAGCAGTTCTTC
.	TRBV21-1	.	TRBJ1-1	CASSKDMRFGRGNTEAFF	.
.	TRBV5-4	TRBD1	TRBJ2-7	CASSGDSDSYEQYF	TGTGCCAGCAGCGGGGACAGCGACTCCTACGAGCAGTACTTC
.	TRBV29-1	.	TRBJ2-5	CSVSGTPQETQYF	TGCAGCGTTTCCGGGACTCCTCAAGAGACCCAGTACTTC
.	TRBV19	.	TRBJ2-1	CASSIGEGLYNEQFF	TGTGCCAGTAGTATAGGAGAGGGGCTATACAATGAGCAGTTCTTC
.	TRBV30	TRBD1	TRBJ2-2	CAWSDRTGFQTGELFF	TGTGCCTGGAGTGATCGGACAGGATTCCAGACCGGGGAGCTGTTTTTT
.	TRBV29-1	.	TRBJ1-1	CSVEIMGRKNTEAFF	TGCAGCGTTGAAATAATGGGACGGAAAAACACTGAAGCTTTCTTT
once	TRBV29-1	TRBD1	TRBJ1-2	CSVEEGSETGRYGYTF	TGCAGCGTTGAAGAAGGCTCCGAGACAGGGCGCTATGGCTACACCTTC
.	TRBV4-1	.	TRBJ2-5	CASSQDSEGRWRETQYF	TGCGCCAGCAGCCAAGATTCTGAAGGCCGTTGGAGGGAGACCCAGTACTTC
.	TRBV2	TRBD2	TRBJ2-7	CASSEAQTSGDTYEQYF	TGTGCCAGCAGTGAGGCACAGACTAGCGGGGATACCTACGAGCAGTACTTC
.	TRBV29-1	.	TRBJ1-2	CSVIAGTRFDYGYTF	TGCAGCGTCATAGCCGGGACAAGGTTTGACTATGGCTACACCTTC
.	TRBV7-9	.	TRBJ1-1	CASSSDRNTEAFF	TGTGCCAGCAGCTCGGACCGGAACACTGAAGCTTTCTTT
.	TRBV11-2	TRBD2	TRBJ2-1	CASSLELAGGPNEQFF	TGTGCCAGCAGCTTAGAACTAGCGGGAGGGCCTAATGAGCAGTTCTTC
.	TRBV6-5	.	TRBJ1-1	CASSYGPGMVTEAFF	TGTGCCAGCAGTTACGGGCCAGGGATGGTTACTGAAGCTTTCTTT
.	TRBV29-1	.	TRBJ1-1	CSAMDRFAEAFF	TGCAGCGCCATGGACCGCTTCGCGGAAGCTTTCTTT
.	TRBV7-2	TRBD1	TRBJ2-7	CASSVGTGGIYEQYF	TGTGCCAGCAGCGTCGGGACAGGGGGCATCTACGAGCAGTACTTC
.	TRBV7-6	TRBD1	TRBJ2-3	CASSPGTGGIDTQYF	TGTGCCAGCAGCCCCGGGACAGGGGGCATAGATACGCAGTATTTT
.	TRBV27	.	TRBJ2-7	CASRSGNEQYF	TGTGCCAGCAGAAGCGGCAACGAGCAGTACTTC
.	TRBV6-1	.	TRBJ2-4	CASTQRRGKNIQYF	TGTGCCAGCACTCAAAGGAGGGGTAAAAACATTCAGTACTTC
.	TRBV6-5	.	TRBJ2-7	CASSYGSGEQYF	TGTGCCAGCAGTTACGGTAGCGGCGAGCAGTACTTC
.	TRBV7-9	.	TRBJ1-2	CASSSKRYRGYGYTF	TGTGCCAGCAGCTCAAAGCGTTACCGGGGCTATGGCTACACCTTC
.	TRBV4-1	.	TRBJ2-1	CASSQGLAYEQFF	TGCGCCAGCAGCCAAGGCCTAGCGTATGAGCAGTTCTTC
.	TRBV9	TRBD2	TRBJ2-2	CASSVRPKDSAGENTGELFF	TGTGCCAGCAGCGTTAGGCCAAAAGATTCGGCGGGGGAGAACACCGGGGAGCTGTTTTTT
.	TRBV13	.	TRBJ1-2	CASSKRQENYGYTF	TGTGCCAGCAGCAAAAGACAGGAAAACTATGGCTACACCTTC
.	TRBV9	.	TRBJ1-1	CASSGLGKEAFF	TGTGCCAGCAGCGGACTAGGGAAGGAGGCTTTCTTT